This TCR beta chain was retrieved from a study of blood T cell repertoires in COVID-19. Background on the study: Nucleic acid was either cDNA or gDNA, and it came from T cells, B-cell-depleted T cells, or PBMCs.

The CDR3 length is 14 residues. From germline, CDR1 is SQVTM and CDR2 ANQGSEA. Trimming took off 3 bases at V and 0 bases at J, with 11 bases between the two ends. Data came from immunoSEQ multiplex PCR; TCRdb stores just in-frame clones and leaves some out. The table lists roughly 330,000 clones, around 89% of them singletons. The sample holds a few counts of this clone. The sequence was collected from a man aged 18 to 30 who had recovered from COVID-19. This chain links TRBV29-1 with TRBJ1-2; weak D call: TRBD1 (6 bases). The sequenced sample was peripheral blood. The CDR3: CSVDGTRSNYGYTF. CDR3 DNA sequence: TGCAGCGTTGACGGGACACGATCTAACTATGGCTACACCTTC.